The T cell receptor (beta chain) under discussion was sequenced for a study of blood T cell repertoires in COVID-19 (TCRdb year 2020). For context, the study as a whole: The collaborator samples originated in the United States, Italy and Spain and spanned the acute and convalescent phases of COVID-19. The dataset comprised deeply sampled blood TCRbeta repertoires from subjects exposed to, actively infected with, or recovered from COVID-19. The repertoires were released in a freely available public database meant as a resource for research on the immune response to SARS-CoV-2. A de-identified subject ID, COVID-19 status, age in years and sex were almost always included in the sample metadata. Where available, HLA class I and class II types were obtained from metadata supplied by the sample provider rather than from assay-based typing. The material from the prospective study consisted of cDNA or gDNA derived from T cells, B-cell-depleted T cells, or PBMCs. The samples were drawn from two sources: the first 160 participants of the ongoing ImmuneRACE study, and 1,000 to 1,500 subjects contributed by 6 global collaborators. The paper as a whole reports these results and caveats: Clinical and demographic metadata were provided uncurated, with the amount varying by source and participant.

As for this clone: The specificity of this receptor is unknown. Within one base of it there is no much larger clone, and no base qualities were kept.

Whole blood was collected in K2EDTA tubes by collaborating institutions according to the institutions' own protocols. For TCRbeta analysis, collaborator samples were shipped as frozen whole blood, as isolated PBMCs, or as DNA extracted from either sample type. The immunoSEQ Assay, a bias-controlled multiplex PCR, was used to amplify TCRbeta CDR3 regions from genomic DNA. From the authors' description of their analysis: Within the assay, amplification of reference gene primers was used to estimate how many nucleated cells each sample contained. To quantify the absolute abundance of each unique TCRbeta CDR3 rearrangement, sequence reads were collapsed and filtered. For each sample, productive Simpson clonality was calculated as the square root of Simpson's diversity index over productive rearrangements. Entries here come from immuneACCESS through TCRdb and include only in-frame sequences with V and J called. Some clones fail to appear in such tables; in the studies checked, an unresolved V gene covers under half of the shortfall, and the cause of the remainder is unknown. The DNA was the basis for D and trimming; V, J and clone size are from that table. In all, the sample holds about 180,000 clones, and approximately 83% of those were seen once. Of the sample, around 3.3% is held by the ten largest clones.

Sequencing was performed on peripheral blood. The receptor was derived from a man in his sixties with acute or convalescent COVID-19.

The CDR3: CASSLSSRPQHF. The base sequence is TGTGCCAGCAGCCTTTCTTCCCGTCCCCAGCATTTT. This chain joins TRBV28 to TRBJ1-5, with no confident D gene call. V loses 6 bases of germline sequence and J loses 10 bases, and the interval between the two ends is 13 bases. From the germline V gene, CDR1 is MDHEN and CDR2 is SYDVKM. Spanning cysteine to phenylalanine, the CDR3 consists of 12 amino acids. Here the CDR3 DNA is all that survives: 36 bases in frame from base 1.